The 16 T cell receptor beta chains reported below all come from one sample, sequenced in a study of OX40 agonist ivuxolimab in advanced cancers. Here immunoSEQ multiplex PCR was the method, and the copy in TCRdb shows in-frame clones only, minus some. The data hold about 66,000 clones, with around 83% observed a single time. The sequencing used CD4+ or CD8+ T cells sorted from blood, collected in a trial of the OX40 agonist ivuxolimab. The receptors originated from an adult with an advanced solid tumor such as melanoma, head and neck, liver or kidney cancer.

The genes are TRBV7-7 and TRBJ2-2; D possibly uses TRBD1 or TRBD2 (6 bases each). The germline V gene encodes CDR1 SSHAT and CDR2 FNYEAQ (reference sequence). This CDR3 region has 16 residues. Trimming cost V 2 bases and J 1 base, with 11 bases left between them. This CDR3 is CASSLRGGRNTGELFF. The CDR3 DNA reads TGTGCCAGCAGCTTAAGAGGGGGGCGGAACACCGGGGAGCTGTTTTTT.

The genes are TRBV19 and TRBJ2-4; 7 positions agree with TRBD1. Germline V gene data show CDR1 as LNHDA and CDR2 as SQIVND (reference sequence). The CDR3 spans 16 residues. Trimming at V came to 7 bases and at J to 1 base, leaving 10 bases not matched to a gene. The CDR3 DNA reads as TGTGCCAGTACCACCATACAGGGGAAGGCCAAAAACATTCAGTACTTC. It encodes CASTTIQGKAKNIQYF.

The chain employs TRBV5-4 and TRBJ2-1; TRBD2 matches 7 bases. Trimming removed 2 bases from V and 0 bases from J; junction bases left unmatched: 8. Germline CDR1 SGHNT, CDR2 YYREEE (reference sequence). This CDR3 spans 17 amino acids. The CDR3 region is CASSLGSGWSSYNEQFF. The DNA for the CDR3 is TGTGCCAGCAGCTTAGGTAGCGGGTGGAGCTCCTACAATGAGCAGTTCTTC.

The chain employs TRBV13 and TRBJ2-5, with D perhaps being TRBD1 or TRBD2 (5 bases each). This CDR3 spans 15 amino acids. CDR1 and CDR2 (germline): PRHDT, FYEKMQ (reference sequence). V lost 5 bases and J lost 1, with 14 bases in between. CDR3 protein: CASSPRSGTQETQYF. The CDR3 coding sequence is TGTGCCAGCAGCCCCCGCTCCGGGACCCAAGAGACCCAGTACTTC.

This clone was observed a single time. The CDR3 spells CASSERTGRIRGEAFF. As DNA, the CDR3 is TGTGCCAGCAGTGAACGGACAGGGAGGATCAGGGGTGAAGCTTTCTTT. The rearrangement joins TRBV6-1 to TRBJ1-1; TRBD1 agrees at 8 bases. Per germline, CDR1 MNHNS and CDR2 SASEGT. The CDR3 is 16 amino acids. With 2 bases clipped from V and 7 bases from J, the junction kept 12 bases outside the gene matches.

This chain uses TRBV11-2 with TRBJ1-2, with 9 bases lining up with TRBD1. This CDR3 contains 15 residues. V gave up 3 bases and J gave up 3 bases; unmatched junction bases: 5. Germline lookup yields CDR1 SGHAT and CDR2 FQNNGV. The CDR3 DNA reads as TGTGCCAGCAGCTTTGGGACAGGGATCGACTATGGCTACACCTTC. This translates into CASSFGTGIDYGYTF. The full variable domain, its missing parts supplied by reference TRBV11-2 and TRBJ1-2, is EAGVAQSPRYKIIEKRQSVAFWCNPISGHATLYWYQQILGQGPKLLIQFQNNGVVDDSQLPKDRFSAERLKGVDSTLKIQPAKLEDSAVYLCASSFGTGIDYGYTFGSGTRLTVV.

The DNA for the CDR3 is TGTGCCTGGAGTGCCTTCGTGGAGACCCAGTACTTC. This sequence encodes CAWSAFVETQYF. The chain has TRBV30 and TRBJ2-5; D is undetermined. CDR1 and CDR2 (germline): GTSNPN, SVGIG (reference sequence). Trimming took off 1 base at V and 5 bases at J, with 8 bases between the two ends. This CDR3 region has 12 residues.

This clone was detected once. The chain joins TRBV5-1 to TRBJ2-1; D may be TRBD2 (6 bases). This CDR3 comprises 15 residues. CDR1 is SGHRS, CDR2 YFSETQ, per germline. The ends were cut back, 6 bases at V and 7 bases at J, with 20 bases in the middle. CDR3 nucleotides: TGCGCCAGCACCCCCGGACTATCCCAGAATAATGAGCAGTTCTTC. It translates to CASTPGLSQNNEQFF.

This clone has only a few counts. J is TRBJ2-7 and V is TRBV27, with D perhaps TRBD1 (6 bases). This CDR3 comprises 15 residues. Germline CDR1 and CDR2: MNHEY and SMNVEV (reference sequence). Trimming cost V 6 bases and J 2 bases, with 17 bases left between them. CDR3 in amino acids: CASRRPGEPTYEQYF. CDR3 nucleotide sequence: TGTGCCAGCAGGCGACCAGGGGAGCCGACCTACGAGCAGTACTTC.

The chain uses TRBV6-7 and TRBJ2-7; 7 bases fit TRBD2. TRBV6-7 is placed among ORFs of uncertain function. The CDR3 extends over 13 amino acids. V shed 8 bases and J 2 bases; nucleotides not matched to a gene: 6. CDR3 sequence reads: CASGGSIPYEQYF. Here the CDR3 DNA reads TGTGCCAGCGGCGGGAGTATCCCCTACGAGCAGTACTTC.

The CDR3 nucleotides read TGCAGCGTATGGGACAGGGGAGACTATGGCTACACCTTC. It is translated as CSVWDRGDYGYTF. The chain has TRBV29-1 and TRBJ1-2, with 10 nucleotides matching TRBD1. Germline V gene data show CDR1 as SQVTM and CDR2 as ANQGSEA. CDR3 size: 13 residues. J lost 3 bases, V lost 6 bases, and 4 bases had no gene match.

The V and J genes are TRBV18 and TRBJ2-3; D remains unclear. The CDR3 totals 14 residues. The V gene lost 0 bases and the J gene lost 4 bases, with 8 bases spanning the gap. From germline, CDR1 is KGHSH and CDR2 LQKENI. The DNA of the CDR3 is TGTGCCAGCTCACCACCGGGGAAGGCAGATACGCAGTATTTT. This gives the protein CASSPPGKADTQYF.

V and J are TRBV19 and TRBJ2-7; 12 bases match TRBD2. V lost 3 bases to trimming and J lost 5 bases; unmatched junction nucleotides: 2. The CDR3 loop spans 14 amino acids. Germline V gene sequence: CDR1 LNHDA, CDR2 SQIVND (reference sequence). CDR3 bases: TGTGCCAGTAGTATCCGACTAGCGGGAGACGAGCAGTACTTC. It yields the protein CASSIRLAGDEQYF.

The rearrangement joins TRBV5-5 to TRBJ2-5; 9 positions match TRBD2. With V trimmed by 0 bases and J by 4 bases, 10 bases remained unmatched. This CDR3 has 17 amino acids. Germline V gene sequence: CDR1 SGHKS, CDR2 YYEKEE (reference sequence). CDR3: CASSLGPAGGSRETQYF. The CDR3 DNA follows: TGTGCCAGCAGCTTGGGGCCAGCGGGAGGTTCGCGAGAGACCCAGTACTTC. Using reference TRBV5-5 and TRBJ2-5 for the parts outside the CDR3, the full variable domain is DAGVTQSPTHLIKTRGQQVTLRCSPISGHKSVSWYQQVLGQGPQFIFQYYEKEERGRGNFPDRFSARQFPNYSSELNVNALLLGDSALYLCASSLGPAGGSRETQYFGPGTRLLVL.

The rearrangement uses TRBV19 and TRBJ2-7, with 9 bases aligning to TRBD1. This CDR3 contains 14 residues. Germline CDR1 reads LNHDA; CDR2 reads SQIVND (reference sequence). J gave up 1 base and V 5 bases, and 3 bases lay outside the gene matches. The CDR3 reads CASSGQGPSYEQYF. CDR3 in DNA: TGTGCCAGTAGTGGACAGGGGCCTTCCTACGAGCAGTACTTC.

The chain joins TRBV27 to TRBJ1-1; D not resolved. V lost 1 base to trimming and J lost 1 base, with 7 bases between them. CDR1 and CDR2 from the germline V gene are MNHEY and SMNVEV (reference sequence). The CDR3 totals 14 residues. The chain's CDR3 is CASSLLRENTEAFF. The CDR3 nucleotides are TGTGCCAGCAGTTTATTGCGGGAGAACACTGAAGCTTTCTTT.